The 16 T cell receptor beta chains below were found in one sample sequenced in a study of shared clonotypes between healthy human individuals. The table came from immunoSEQ multiplex PCR; TCRdb's copy has only in-frame clones and leaves some out. This sample has 2 million to 2.5 million clones, with more than 85% found just once. The sample taken for sequencing was naive CD4+ T cells from PBMCs. Subset denoted: CD45RA+ positively selected. These receptors were obtained from a man aged 18 to 29 in good health. Some clones in this sample may be carry-over from other donors' samples.

This chain connects TRBV7-8 to TRBJ1-2, with D perhaps matching TRBD1 (6 bases). Germline values: CDR1 SGHVS, CDR2 FQNEAQ. Trimming pared 5 bases from V and 4 bases from J, leaving 14 bases between. The CDR3 is made up of 14 amino acids. The CDR3 bases are TGTGCCAGCAGCCGGACAGCTCCTAGCTATGGCTACACCTTC. The encoded protein is CASSRTAPSYGYTF.

For the CDR3, the DNA is TGTGCCAGCAGCTTATTGGGGACCGGCTACACCTTC. As protein: CASSLLGTGYTF. The rearrangement joins TRBV7-9 to TRBJ1-2; tentative D call: TRBD1 (5 bases). Germline V gene data show CDR1 as SEHNR and CDR2 as FQNEAQ (reference sequence). CDR3 size: 12 residues. Trimming cost V 2 bases and J 8 bases, with 9 bases left between them.

This chain links TRBV5-1 with TRBJ1-2; D remains unclear. V was shortened by 0 bases and J by 7 bases, with 10 bases between the two germline ends. The germline gives CDR1 SGHRS, CDR2 YFSETQ. The CDR3 is made up of 13 amino acids. CDR3 sequence reads: CASSLVGQGGYTF. The CDR3, as DNA: TGCGCCAGCAGCTTGGTCGGGCAAGGTGGCTACACCTTC. Based on the CDR3 plus reference TRBV5-1 and TRBJ1-2, the full variable domain is KAGVTQTPRYLIKTRGQQVTLSCSPISGHRSVSWYQQTPGQGLQFLFEYFSETQRNKGNFPGRFSGRQFSNSRSEMNVSTLELGDSALYLCASSLVGQGGYTFGSGTRLTVV.

The chain joins TRBV11-1 to TRBJ2-2; 8 bases line up with TRBD2. This CDR3 contains 17 residues. V lost 5 bases to trimming and J lost 10 bases; unmatched junction nucleotides: 18. Germline V gives CDR1 SGHAT, CDR2 FQDESV (reference sequence). This chain's CDR3 is CASSHARGGFLTPELFF. The CDR3 DNA is TGTGCCAGCAGCCACGCACGGGGGGGCTTCTTAACCCCGGAGCTGTTTTTT.

This clone was seen a single time. This chain links TRBV19 with TRBJ1-2, with D perhaps matching TRBD1 (5 bases). Germline loops: CDR1 LNHDA, CDR2 SQIVND (reference sequence). The CDR3 sequence is 15 residues long. Trimming took off 3 bases at V and 0 bases at J, with 11 bases between the two ends. CDR3: CASSIAGEANYGYTF. The CDR3 nucleotides are TGTGCCAGTAGTATTGCGGGGGAAGCTAACTATGGCTACACCTTC.

This chain connects TRBV7-3 to TRBJ2-2; 10 positions match TRBD1. The CDR3 sequence is 15 residues long. V dropped 5 bases and J dropped 5; count of bases not matched to a gene: 5. Germline V gene sequence: CDR1 SGHTA, CDR2 FQGTGA. The CDR3 nucleotides read TGTGCCAGCAGCCCGGGACAGGGGAAAACCGGGGAGCTGTTTTTT. Translation: CASSPGQGKTGELFF.

The CDR3 protein is CASSPGRETGELFF. For the CDR3, the DNA is TGTGCCAGCTCGCCCGGGAGGGAAACCGGGGAGCTGTTTTTT. V is TRBV28 and J is TRBJ2-2, with 8 bases aligning to TRBD2. Germline assignment: CDR1 MDHEN and CDR2 SYDVKM. This CDR3 spans 14 amino acids. V lost 8 bases, J lost 5 bases, and 7 bases stayed unmatched.

A word on this clone: The sample carries other DNA sequences with the same CDR3. J is TRBJ2-7 and V is TRBV5-1; 9 bases align to TRBD2. Germline CDR1 reads SGHRS; CDR2 reads YFSETQ. The length of the CDR3 is 14 residues. V shed 3 bases, J shed 0 bases, and the junction held 1 base outside the gene matches. CDR3 sequence: CASSSTSGSYEQYF. The CDR3 nucleotides read TGCGCCAGCAGCTCGACTAGCGGCTCCTACGAGCAGTACTTC.

In nucleotides, the CDR3 is TGTGCCAGCAGTTTATCTGTACCCGGGACTACGAACACCGGGGAGCTGTTTTTT. Translation gives CASSLSVPGTTNTGELFF. V is TRBV27 and J is TRBJ2-2; 7 bases map to TRBD2. The V and J ends lost 0 bases and 0 bases, in that order; junction bases with no gene match: 7. The germline V gene encodes CDR1 MNHEY and CDR2 SMNVEV (reference sequence). The CDR3 is made up of 18 amino acids.

This clone appeared a single time. The chain has TRBV5-4 and TRBJ2-1, with 9 bases lining up with TRBD2. The length of the CDR3 is 14 residues. From germline, CDR1 is SGHNT and CDR2 YYREEE (reference sequence). The V and J ends lost 0 bases and 9 bases, in that order; junction bases with no gene match: 4. The CDR3 reads CASSLGREGPEQFF. CDR3 sequence (DNA): TGTGCCAGCAGCTTGGGGCGGGAGGGCCCTGAGCAGTTCTTC.

CDR3 nucleotides: TGTGCCAGCAGTCAGGGGTCTCGGGGCACAGATACGCAGTATTTT. Its translation: CASSQGSRGTDTQYF. The rearrangement links TRBV6-1 to TRBJ2-3; possible D gene TRBD1, 6 bases. This CDR3 is built from 15 residues. Looked up from germline, CDR1 is MNHNS and CDR2 is SASEGT. V was cut by 5 bases and J by 1 base, with 13 bases left in between.

The rearrangement joins TRBV18 to TRBJ1-1, with 8 bases lining up with TRBD1. The CDR3 has 16 amino acids. J lost 2 bases, V lost 2 bases, and 7 bases had no gene match. Per the germline V gene, CDR1 is KGHSH and CDR2 is LQKENI. The CDR3 sequence: CASSPLHGTGNTEAFF. As DNA, the CDR3 is TGTGCCAGCTCACCATTACACGGGACAGGAAACACTGAAGCTTTCTTT. The whole variable domain, remainder taken from reference TRBV18 and TRBJ1-1, is NAGVMQNPRHLVRRRGQEARLRCSPMKGHSHVYWYRQLPEEGLKFMVYLQKENIIDESGMPKERFSAEFPKEGPSILRIQQVVRGDSAAYFCASSPLHGTGNTEAFFGQGTRLTVV.

The chain employs TRBV28 and TRBJ2-3; D may match TRBD1 or TRBD2 (5 bases each). This CDR3 is built from 16 residues. The V gene's germline CDR1 is MDHEN and CDR2 SYDVKM. V lost 7 bases and J lost 5, with 22 bases in between. The CDR3 reads CASNPGSGPRRDTQYF. The CDR3 nucleotides read TGTGCCAGCAACCCAGGGAGCGGACCAAGAAGAGATACGCAGTATTTT.

The chain has TRBV7-2 and TRBJ2-5; D gene ambiguous. V shed 4 bases and J shed 5 bases, with 14 bases lying between them. The CDR3 spans 14 residues. Looked up from germline, CDR1 is SGHTA and CDR2 is FQGNSA. CDR3 bases: TGTGCCAGCAGCTCGACTGTCAACTGGGAGACCCAGTACTTC. The encoded protein is CASSSTVNWETQYF.

This chain uses TRBV27 with TRBJ2-2, with 8 bases that match TRBD2. The CDR3 is made up of 16 amino acids. The germline V gene has CDR1 MNHEY and CDR2 SMNVEV (reference sequence). After removal of 4 bases from V and 1 base from J, the junction contained 5 bases not matched to a gene. The CDR3 loop reads CASSWLAGGNTGELFF. The CDR3 DNA reads TGTGCCAGCAGTTGGCTAGCGGGCGGGAACACCGGGGAGCTGTTTTTT.

The chain couples TRBV5-6 to TRBJ2-5; D uncertain. In germline, CDR1 is SGHDT, CDR2 YYEEEE. CDR3 length equals 13 residues. With 2 bases removed from V and 5 bases from J, the gap between germline ends came to 10 bases. This CDR3 reads CASSFGPMETQYF. In DNA, the CDR3 is TGTGCCAGCAGCTTCGGACCTATGGAGACCCAGTACTTC.